Described below is a single TCR beta chain sequence and its context. Its antigen is undetermined. The data belong to a study of cytomegalovirus exposure and HLA in healthy donors. Study-wide findings and caveats: A later analysis reportedly identified an Asian-associated ancestry cluster as carrying fewer N-insertions than the approximately 730-donor mean. Among CMV-associated TCR beta chains, most appeared HLA-restricted in a later analysis. Among the sequence variants, a highly shared cluster was likely an artifact of sequencing.

Primers: 60 Vbeta forward and 13 Jbeta reverse. The method was immunoSEQ multiplex PCR; TCRdb's version includes in-frame clones alone and lacks a portion of them. The data contain 170,000 or so clones, about 84% of them seen just once; the ten biggest clones take up roughly 5.2%. Source material: PBMCs. This clonotype was sampled from a man younger than 35 in good health and CMV-seronegative.

For the CDR3, the DNA is TGTGCCAGCAGCTCCGAACCCGGACAGGGCACAGATACGCAGTATTTT. Amino acid sequence: CASSSEPGQGTDTQYF. The chain has TRBV7-3 and TRBJ2-3; TRBD1 matches 7 bases. V gave up 4 bases and J gave up 1 base; unmatched junction bases: 8. This CDR3 is built from 16 residues. Per the germline V gene, CDR1 is SGHTA and CDR2 is FQGTGA.